This T cell receptor (beta chain) comes out of a study of molecular identifiers for immune sequencing clone quantification. Study-wide background: Naive CD8 cell RNA, from 20,000 or 100,000 cells, was split five ways in replicates, with four sequenced. Whole-study findings and limits: Spiked TCR RNA from one Jurkat cell reportedly showed up when mixed among roughly 1 million naive cells.

Previously described methods and listed TCR primers were used for bulk TCR libraries. Each CDR3 protein is one row after TCRdb ran MiXCR on the PCR reads. The sample has about 640,000 distinct CDR3 sequences; about 20% are singletons. Notes on this clonotype: Antigen specificity is unknown.

The CDR3 runs 18 residues. The ends were cut back, 1 base at V and 0 bases at J, with 16 bases in the middle. From germline, CDR1 is SGHAT and CDR2 FQNNGV. The chain carries TRBV11-2 and TRBJ1-3, with D possibly TRBD1 on 6 matching bases. Material: naive CD8+ T cells from blood, with Jurkat cell RNA spiked in. The subset denotes: FACS-sorted CD8+CD4-CCR7+CD45RA+ naive T cells. The receptor's source is a human donor in good health. Some libraries in this study had Jurkat cell RNA spiked in. The DNA for the CDR3 is TGTGCCAGCAGCTTAGCCTTCGGGGGGCGCGACTCTGGAAACACCATATATTTT. It encodes CASSLAFGGRDSGNTIYF.